A selection of T cell receptor beta chains follows, all from one sample in a study of blood T cell repertoires in COVID-19. TCRdb's table, derived via immunoSEQ multiplex PCR, lists solely in-frame clones and lacks some. The sample comprises about 140,000 clones, 79% of which are singletons, and approximately 3.6% rests with the top ten. The sequenced material came from peripheral blood. The receptors here all came from a man aged 55 to 70 with acute or convalescent COVID-19. The CDR3 runs from the conserved cysteine through the conserved F or W. Fields, in order: V gene, D gene, J gene, clone size, CDR3 protein, CDR3 DNA. D genes are given only for firm matches. Clone size appears in some rows only: once, few, many, or a class for an expanded clone.

v_call: TRBV5-1; d_call: NA; j_call: TRBJ2-2; clone_size: once; cdr3_aa: CASSLGPRTATGELFF; cdr3_nt: TGCGCCAGCAGCTTGGGTCCCCGGACAGCCACCGGGGAGCTGTTTTTT
v_call: TRBV7-2; d_call: TRBD2; j_call: TRBJ2-2; clone_size: few; cdr3_aa: CASTPRGGERTGELFF; cdr3_nt: TGTGCCAGCACCCCCCGCGGGGGGGAGCGCACCGGGGAGCTGTTTTTT
v_call: TRBV10-3; d_call: TRBD2; j_call: TRBJ2-1; clone_size: NA; cdr3_aa: CAISTSSGGSSYNEQFF; cdr3_nt: TGTGCCATCAGTACCTCTAGCGGGGGGAGCTCCTACAATGAGCAGTTCTTC
v_call: TRBV5-6; d_call: TRBD1; j_call: TRBJ1-2; clone_size: few; cdr3_aa: CASRQGQGAYGYTF; cdr3_nt: TGTGCCAGCAGACAGGGACAGGGGGCCTATGGCTACACCTTC
v_call: TRBV11-2; d_call: NA; j_call: TRBJ2-7; clone_size: NA; cdr3_aa: CASSLRTRQYF; cdr3_nt: TGTGCCAGCAGCTTAAGGACAAGGCAGTACTTC
v_call: TRBV19; d_call: NA; j_call: TRBJ1-2; clone_size: NA; cdr3_aa: CASTSGGTYGYTF; cdr3_nt: TGTGCCAGTACCTCGGGGGGCACCTATGGCTACACCTTC
v_call: TRBV18; d_call: TRBD1; j_call: TRBJ1-5; clone_size: NA; cdr3_aa: CASSPTGDNQPQHF; cdr3_nt: TGTGCCAGCTCACCGACAGGGGACAATCAGCCCCAGCATTTT
v_call: TRBV20-1; d_call: TRBD2; j_call: TRBJ2-2; clone_size: NA; cdr3_aa: CSASFAGGANTGELFF; cdr3_nt: TGCAGTGCTAGTTTTGCGGGAGGGGCGAACACCGGGGAGCTGTTTTTT
v_call: TRBV19; d_call: NA; j_call: TRBJ1-6; clone_size: NA; cdr3_aa: CASSIGRDSPLHF; cdr3_nt: TGTGCCAGTAGTATAGGCAGGGATTCACCCCTCCACTTT
v_call: TRBV6-2/TRBV6-3; d_call: NA; j_call: TRBJ1-1; clone_size: NA; cdr3_aa: CASSLGQTWRTEAFF; cdr3_nt: TGTGCCAGCAGCCTAGGACAGACTTGGAGAACTGAAGCTTTCTTT
v_call: TRBV29-1; d_call: NA; j_call: TRBJ2-5; clone_size: NA; cdr3_aa: CSVVRDSSGETQYF; cdr3_nt: TGCAGCGTGGTTAGGGATAGTAGCGGAGAGACCCAGTACTTC
v_call: TRBV5-6; d_call: NA; j_call: TRBJ1-1; clone_size: NA; cdr3_aa: CASSLVDGQRNTEAFF; cdr3_nt: TGTGCCAGCAGCTTGGTTGACGGACAGAGGAACACTGAAGCTTTCTTT
v_call: TRBV4-2; d_call: TRBD2; j_call: TRBJ2-1; clone_size: NA; cdr3_aa: CASSPTSSSYNEQFF; cdr3_nt: TGTGCCAGCAGCCCGACTAGCTCTTCCTACAATGAGCAGTTCTTC
v_call: TRBV19; d_call: TRBD1; j_call: TRBJ2-6; clone_size: NA; cdr3_aa: CASSSGQGASGANVLTF; cdr3_nt: TGTGCCAGTAGTTCCGGACAGGGAGCCTCTGGGGCCAACGTCCTGACTTTC
v_call: TRBV28; d_call: TRBD1; j_call: TRBJ2-6; clone_size: NA; cdr3_aa: CASNGDRVAGANVLTF; cdr3_nt: TGTGCCAGCAATGGGGACAGGGTTGCTGGGGCCAACGTCCTGACTTTC
v_call: TRBV4-3; d_call: NA; j_call: TRBJ1-2; clone_size: NA; cdr3_aa: CASSQEPRTLYGYTF; cdr3_nt: TGCGCCAGCAGCCAAGAACCCCGGACTCTCTATGGCTACACCTTC
v_call: TRBV5-1; d_call: TRBD1; j_call: TRBJ2-2; clone_size: NA; cdr3_aa: CASSWDRGGTGELFF; cdr3_nt: TGCGCCAGCAGCTGGGACAGGGGAGGCACCGGGGAGCTGTTTTTT
v_call: TRBV11-3; d_call: NA; j_call: TRBJ2-7; clone_size: NA; cdr3_aa: CASSLVQGYEQYF; cdr3_nt: TGTGCCAGCAGCTTAGTCCAGGGCTACGAGCAGTACTTC
v_call: TRBV28; d_call: TRBD1; j_call: TRBJ2-7; clone_size: once; cdr3_aa: CASGKTGYDYEQYF; cdr3_nt: TGTGCCAGCGGCAAGACAGGGTACGACTACGAGCAGTACTTC
v_call: TRBV6-5; d_call: TRBD1; j_call: TRBJ2-2; clone_size: NA; cdr3_aa: CASRRQGTGELFF; cdr3_nt: TGTGCCAGTAGAAGACAGGGCACCGGGGAGCTGTTTTTT
v_call: TRBV30; d_call: NA; j_call: TRBJ1-2; clone_size: few; cdr3_aa: CAWSLSRVTLYGYTF; cdr3_nt: TGTGCCTGGAGTCTAAGCAGGGTCACCCTCTATGGCTACACCTTC
v_call: TRBV6-6; d_call: NA; j_call: TRBJ2-3; clone_size: NA; cdr3_aa: CASSYPQGLGTDTQYF; cdr3_nt: TGTGCCAGCAGTTACCCGCAGGGGCTCGGCACAGATACGCAGTATTTT
v_call: TRBV28; d_call: TRBD1; j_call: TRBJ1-1; clone_size: NA; cdr3_aa: CASSLTGGNTEAFF; cdr3_nt: TGTGCCAGCAGTTTAACAGGGGGGAACACTGAAGCTTTCTTT
v_call: TRBV6-6; d_call: NA; j_call: TRBJ2-7; clone_size: few; cdr3_aa: CASSYGTPSSYEQYF; cdr3_nt: TGTGCCAGCAGTTACGGGACACCTAGCTCCTACGAGCAGTACTTC
v_call: TRBV19; d_call: NA; j_call: TRBJ1-1; clone_size: NA; cdr3_aa: CASSAGRRAEAFF; cdr3_nt: TGTGCCAGTAGTGCGGGCCGGAGAGCTGAAGCTTTCTTT
v_call: TRBV10-3; d_call: TRBD1; j_call: TRBJ1-1; clone_size: NA; cdr3_aa: CAIRTGGSNTEAFF; cdr3_nt: TGTGCCATCAGGACAGGGGGTTCGAACACTGAAGCTTTCTTT
v_call: TRBV25-1; d_call: TRBD1; j_call: TRBJ2-1; clone_size: NA; cdr3_aa: CASSERGQYNEQFF; cdr3_nt: TGTGCCAGCAGTGAAAGGGGACAGTACAATGAGCAGTTCTTC
v_call: TRBV6-6; d_call: TRBD1; j_call: TRBJ1-5; clone_size: once; cdr3_aa: CASSPLGGGDRGNQPQHF; cdr3_nt: TGTGCCAGCAGTCCGTTAGGTGGCGGGGACAGGGGAAATCAGCCCCAGCATTTT
v_call: TRBV28; d_call: NA; j_call: TRBJ1-1; clone_size: NA; cdr3_aa: CASSSAVDRNTEAFF; cdr3_nt: TGTGCCAGCAGTTCTGCCGTGGACAGAAACACTGAAGCTTTCTTT
v_call: TRBV6-1; d_call: TRBD2; j_call: TRBJ2-2; clone_size: NA; cdr3_aa: CASSVLGLAVNTGELFF; cdr3_nt: TGTGCCAGCAGTGTACTGGGACTAGCGGTTAACACCGGGGAGCTGTTTTTT
v_call: TRBV29-1; d_call: TRBD2; j_call: TRBJ2-1; clone_size: NA; cdr3_aa: CSVETSGIYNEQFF; cdr3_nt: TGCAGCGTTGAGACTAGCGGCATATACAATGAGCAGTTCTTC
v_call: TRBV3-1/TRBV3-2; d_call: NA; j_call: TRBJ1-1; clone_size: NA; cdr3_aa: CASSQVRAGTEAFF; cdr3_nt: TGTGCCAGCAGCCAAGTTAGGGCGGGCACTGAAGCTTTCTTT
v_call: TRBV15; d_call: NA; j_call: TRBJ2-2; clone_size: NA; cdr3_aa: CATSRDFLGSGELFF; cdr3_nt: TGTGCCACCAGCAGAGATTTTCTGGGGAGCGGGGAGCTGTTTTTT
v_call: TRBV18; d_call: NA; j_call: TRBJ2-1; clone_size: NA; cdr3_aa: CASSPVQNNEQFF; cdr3_nt: TGTGCCAGCTCACCCGTTCAGAACAATGAGCAGTTCTTC
v_call: TRBV28; d_call: TRBD2; j_call: TRBJ2-1; clone_size: NA; cdr3_aa: CASSRTSGRVNEQFF; cdr3_nt: TGTGCCAGCAGTCGGACTAGCGGGAGGGTAAATGAGCAGTTCTTC
v_call: TRBV4-3; d_call: TRBD1; j_call: TRBJ1-4; clone_size: NA; cdr3_aa: CASSSGTGREKLFF; cdr3_nt: TGCGCCAGCAGTTCCGGGACAGGGCGTGAAAAACTGTTTTTT
v_call: TRBV20-1; d_call: TRBD1; j_call: TRBJ1-2; clone_size: NA; cdr3_aa: CSASTQGANGYTF; cdr3_nt: TGCAGTGCTAGTACTCAGGGGGCTAACGGCTACACCTTC
v_call: TRBV7-2; d_call: NA; j_call: TRBJ1-1; clone_size: NA; cdr3_aa: CASSLNGGRGTEAFF; cdr3_nt: TGTGCCAGCAGCTTAAATGGGGGCCGCGGGACTGAAGCTTTCTTT
v_call: TRBV18; d_call: TRBD2; j_call: TRBJ2-2; clone_size: NA; cdr3_aa: CASSPGLAGRTGELFF; cdr3_nt: TGTGCCAGCTCACCGGGACTAGCGGGACGCACCGGGGAGCTGTTTTTT
v_call: TRBV11-2; d_call: TRBD2; j_call: TRBJ2-7; clone_size: NA; cdr3_aa: CASSFLAGVPSYEQYF; cdr3_nt: TGTGCCAGCAGCTTCCTAGCGGGAGTCCCCTCTTACGAGCAGTACTTC
v_call: TRBV5-1; d_call: TRBD1; j_call: TRBJ1-1; clone_size: NA; cdr3_aa: CASRNRGTEAFF; cdr3_nt: TGCGCCAGCAGGAACAGGGGGACTGAAGCTTTCTTT
v_call: TRBV29-1; d_call: TRBD2; j_call: TRBJ2-7; clone_size: NA; cdr3_aa: CSVAGLAGGREQYF; cdr3_nt: TGCAGCGTAGCGGGACTAGCGGGAGGTCGCGAGCAGTACTTC
v_call: TRBV6-2/TRBV6-3; d_call: NA; j_call: TRBJ1-5; clone_size: NA; cdr3_aa: CASSYSGGSNQPQHF; cdr3_nt: TGTGCCAGCAGTTACAGTGGAGGGAGCAATCAGCCCCAGCATTTT
v_call: TRBV25-1; d_call: NA; j_call: TRBJ2-7; clone_size: NA; cdr3_aa: CASSATGFHEQYF; cdr3_nt: TGTGCCAGCAGTGCTACAGGGTTCCACGAGCAGTACTTC
v_call: TRBV7-2; d_call: TRBD2; j_call: TRBJ2-1; clone_size: NA; cdr3_aa: CASSLGTSGFGSYNEQFF; cdr3_nt: TGTGCCAGCAGCTTAGGGACTAGCGGGTTTGGCTCCTACAATGAGCAGTTCTTC